The 11 T cell receptor beta chains given below trace back to one sample, sequenced in a study of T cell responses to AZD1222 COVID-19 vaccine. The assay was immunoSEQ multiplex PCR, and TCRdb's table has in-frame clones only and misses some. The sample consists of roughly 100,000 clones, 90% of them appearing once. The source material was peripheral blood, sampled on day 0 of AZD1222 vaccination. All receptors derive from an adult in good health.

The chain uses TRBV2 and TRBJ2-7; D remains ambiguous. Deletions cut 6 bases from V and 2 bases from J, with 2 bases between. In germline, CDR1 is SNHLY, CDR2 FYNNEI. This CDR3 contains 10 residues. The CDR3 loop is CASRAYEQYF. The CDR3 DNA follows: TGTGCCAGCAGAGCCTACGAGCAGTACTTC. Using reference TRBV2 and TRBJ2-7 for the parts outside the CDR3, the full variable domain is EPEVTQTPSHQVTQMGQEVILRCVPISNHLYFYWYRQILGQKVEFLVSFYNNEISEKSEIFDDQFSVERPDGSNFTLKIRSTKLEDSAMYFCASRAYEQYFGPGTRLTVT.

The V call is TRBV6-2 or TRBV6-3, the J call TRBJ2-1, with TRBD2 identical over 11 bases. J was trimmed by 3 bases and V by 0 bases; bases with no gene match: 4. The CDR3 is 17 residues long. Germline loops: CDR1 MNHEY, CDR2 SVGEGT. The CDR3 loop is CASSYSPSGGIYNEQFF. The DNA of the CDR3 is TGTGCCAGCAGTTACTCCCCTAGCGGGGGGATCTACAATGAGCAGTTCTTC.

This clone was counted a single time. This sequence joins TRBV4-2 and TRBJ1-4; the D gene is possibly TRBD1 (5 bases). Germline loops: CDR1 LGHNA, CDR2 YNFKEQ. This CDR3 region has 16 residues. V lost 0 bases, J lost 11 bases, and 19 bases lay in between. In DNA form, the CDR3 reads TGTGCCAGCAGCCAAGAGTTTCAGGGCCCCGTTGGGAAACTGTTTTTT. The encoded protein is CASSQEFQGPVGKLFF.

V is TRBV30 and J is TRBJ1-1; perhaps TRBD1 as D (6 bases). The CDR3 spans 16 residues. Germline-derived CDR1 and CDR2 are GTSNPN and SVGIG (reference sequence). Trimming pared 0 bases from V and 3 bases from J, leaving 17 bases between. As DNA, the CDR3 is TGTGCCTGGAGTGTACCTCTCCGGGGGCAGGACACTGAAGCTTTCTTT. Translating it yields CAWSVPLRGQDTEAFF.

The chain joins TRBV30 to TRBJ1-2, with D unclear. From germline, CDR1 is GTSNPN and CDR2 SVGIG (reference sequence). V lost 0 bases to trimming and J lost 5 bases, with 10 bases between them. The CDR3 loop spans 13 amino acids. This CDR3 is CAWSVRLLYGYTF. DNA of the CDR3: TGTGCCTGGAGTGTACGGTTGTTATATGGCTACACCTTC.

The chain carries TRBV10-1 and TRBJ1-1; TRBD1 might be the D (6 bases). Germline V lookup: CDR1 WNHNN, CDR2 SYGVQD (reference sequence). Trimming shortened V by 8 bases and J by 0 bases, and 16 bases separated the two germline ends. This CDR3 is built from 15 residues. CDR3: CASSRGRLLNTEAFF. The CDR3 region has the DNA TGCGCCAGCTCCAGGGGCCGCCTACTGAACACTGAAGCTTTCTTT.

This chain links TRBV2 with TRBJ2-1, with 10 positions matching TRBD1. This CDR3 has 17 residues. Germline-derived CDR1 and CDR2 are SNHLY and FYNNEI. Trimming cost V 0 bases and J 8 bases; bases outside gene matches: 10. The CDR3 region is CASSEATGGTLSDEQFF. CDR3 DNA sequence: TGTGCCAGCAGTGAAGCGACAGGGGGCACGTTGTCGGATGAGCAGTTCTTC.

The V and J genes are TRBV5-5 and TRBJ1-1, with D possibly TRBD1 on 5 matching bases. There are 15 residues in the CDR3. V lost 1 base and J 5 bases, leaving 15 bases between the germline ends. Germline CDR1 and CDR2: SGHKS and YYEKEE (reference sequence). Written as DNA, the CDR3 is TGTGCCAGCAGCTTGATAAGCCCTCACAGGACTGAAGCTTTCTTT. Its translation: CASSLISPHRTEAFF.

The chain combines TRBV28 with TRBJ1-1, with D possibly TRBD1 on 5 matching bases. This CDR3 contains 16 residues. From germline, CDR1 is MDHEN and CDR2 SYDVKM. The germline V and J ends were trimmed by 2 bases and 1 base, with 14 bases remaining between them. Here the CDR3 DNA reads TGTGCCAGCAGTTTAACGGTCCCGGGGACGAACACTGAAGCTTTCTTT. Residues: CASSLTVPGTNTEAFF. The full variable domain, in which reference TRBV28 and TRBJ1-1 provide the parts outside the CDR3, is DVKVTQSSRYLVKRTGEKVFLECVQDMDHENMFWYRQDPGLGLRLIYFSYDVKMKEKGDIPEGYSVSREKKERFSLILESASTNQTSMYLCASSLTVPGTNTEAFFGQGTRLTVV.

This clone has only a few counts. This sequence joins TRBV11-2 and TRBJ2-7; D not resolved. The CDR3 length is 16 residues. CDR1 is SGHAT, CDR2 FQNNGV, per germline. Trimming pared 0 bases from V and 0 bases from J, leaving 12 bases between. CDR3: CASSLDALGFSYEQYF. The CDR3 DNA reads as TGTGCCAGCAGCTTAGATGCTTTGGGGTTCTCCTACGAGCAGTACTTC.

The chain is built from TRBV4-1 and TRBJ1-5; TRBD1 aligns across 7 bases. CDR1 and CDR2 (germline): MGHRA, YSYEKL. CDR3 length: 14 amino acids. The ends lost 3 bases at V and 4 bases at J; junction bases unmatched: 3. This CDR3 reads CASSHGQANQPQHF. The CDR3 nucleotides are TGCGCCAGCAGCCATGGACAGGCAAATCAGCCCCAGCATTTT.